These 14 T cell receptor beta chains were all obtained from the same sample, sequenced in a study of blood T cell repertoires in COVID-19. This table comes from immunoSEQ multiplex PCR, and its TCRdb copy is limited to in-frame clones, with some not included. The data contain around 57,000 clones, 90% to 95% of them seen just once; the ten biggest clones take up approximately 4.1%. The sequencing sample was made of peripheral blood. The receptors originated from a man aged 50 to 60 with acute or convalescent COVID-19.

CDR3 sequence: CATSDLRRVGNEQFF. CDR3 bases: TGTGCCACCAGTGATTTGCGCAGGGTGGGGAATGAGCAGTTCTTC. The chain is built from TRBV24-1 and TRBJ2-1, with TRBD1 as a possible D gene (5 bases). CDR1 is KGHDR and CDR2 is SFDVKD in the germline V gene. V lost 0 bases, J lost 7 bases, and 12 bases lay in between. CDR3 length: 15 residues.

V gene TRBV12-5 combines with J gene TRBJ1-1, with D perhaps TRBD1 (6 bases). Trimming left V 2 bases short and J 0 bases short, with 13 bases between. The CDR3 consists of 16 residues. CDR1 is LGHNT and CDR2 is FRNRAP in the germline V gene. CDR3 nucleotides: TGTGCTAGTGGTTTGTACAGGGTGACCGTGAACACTGAAGCTTTCTTT. Translating gives CASGLYRVTVNTEAFF.

J is TRBJ2-5 and V is TRBV27, with D tentatively TRBD2 (7 bases). This CDR3 comprises 15 residues. In germline, CDR1 is MNHEY, CDR2 SMNVEV (reference sequence). Trimming removed 3 bases at V and 2 bases at J, with 13 bases between. Written as DNA, the CDR3 is TGTGCCAGCAGTTTTCGGGGGGCTCCTCAAGAGACCCAGTACTTC. Translation: CASSFRGAPQETQYF.

The V gene is TRBV25-1, the J gene TRBJ1-2; D uncertain. The CDR3 is 13 residues long. CDR1 and CDR2 from the germline V gene are MGHDK and SYGVNS. V was trimmed by 0 bases and J by 8 bases, leaving 10 bases between them. The CDR3: CASSEYPGTGYTF. CDR3 bases: TGTGCCAGCAGTGAATACCCAGGCACAGGCTACACCTTC.

The V gene is TRBV19, the J gene TRBJ2-3; perhaps TRBD2 as D (5 bases). The CDR3 is 13 amino acids. V lost 5 bases and J 4 bases, leaving 10 bases between the germline ends. Germline V lookup: CDR1 LNHDA, CDR2 SQIVND (reference sequence). The CDR3 loop is CASSRDPADTQYF. DNA for the CDR3: TGTGCCAGTAGTCGGGATCCGGCAGATACGCAGTATTTT.

The chain recombines TRBV7-9 with TRBJ2-2; D call uncertain. This CDR3 is 14 amino acids long. Germline CDR1 and CDR2: SEHNR and FQNEAQ (reference sequence). Trimming pared 2 bases from V and 4 bases from J, leaving 8 bases between. In nucleotides, the CDR3 is TGTGCCAGCAGCTTAATCGCAGGCACCGGGGAGCTGTTTTTT. It codes for CASSLIAGTGELFF.

V is TRBV25-1 and J is TRBJ2-2, with TRBD1 identical over 7 bases. J lost 4 bases, V lost 3 bases, and 8 bases had no gene match. The CDR3 has 16 amino acids. Germline V gives CDR1 MGHDK, CDR2 SYGVNS. The CDR3 nucleotides read TGTGCCAGCAGTGATCTTAGACAGGGATCCACCGGGGAGCTGTTTTTT. Translation gives CASSDLRQGSTGELFF. The full variable domain, in which reference TRBV25-1 and TRBJ2-2 provide the parts outside the CDR3, is EADIYQTPRYLVIGTGKKITLECSQTMGHDKMYWYQQDPGMELHLIHYSYGVNSTEKGDLSSESTVSRIRTEHFPLTLESARPSHTSQYLCASSDLRQGSTGELFFGEGSRLTVL.

The chain recombines TRBV2 with TRBJ2-6; 8 nucleotides align to TRBD1. The CDR3 loop spans 18 amino acids. V shed 2 bases and J 0 bases; nucleotides not matched to a gene: 6. Germline assignment: CDR1 SNHLY and CDR2 FYNNEI. The CDR3 region has the DNA TGTGCCAGCAGTGAAAGGGGACAGGTAAACTCTGGGGCCAACGTCCTGACTTTC. Translated: CASSERGQVNSGANVLTF. Together with reference TRBV2 and TRBJ2-6, the CDR3 gives the full variable domain: EPEVTQTPSHQVTQMGQEVILRCVPISNHLYFYWYRQILGQKVEFLVSFYNNEISEKSEIFDDQFSVERPDGSNFTLKIRSTKLEDSAMYFCASSERGQVNSGANVLTFGAGSRLTVL.

DNA of the CDR3: TGTGCCAGCAGCATCGGGGGGCCCCAGTACTTC. Encoded protein: CASSIGGPQYF. The chain couples TRBV7-2 to TRBJ2-5; possibly TRBD2 for D (7 bases). Germline CDR1 reads SGHTA; CDR2 reads FQGNSA. There are 11 residues in the CDR3. V was shortened by 5 bases and J by 9 bases, with 10 bases between the two germline ends.

The sample holds a few counts of this clone. The chain has TRBV5-6 and TRBJ2-1; 10 bases align to TRBD2. Germline trimming cut 1 base from V and 7 bases from J; bases unmatched to any gene: 8. CDR1 and CDR2 (germline): SGHDT, YYEEEE. This CDR3 spans 16 amino acids. The CDR3 DNA sequence: TGTGCCAGCAGCTTGACTCTCCCGGGACTAGCGAATGAGCAGTTCTTC. Protein sequence: CASSLTLPGLANEQFF.

The chain employs TRBV4-3 and TRBJ2-2, with 8 positions matching TRBD2. Germline V gene sequence: CDR1 LGHNA, CDR2 YSLEER. CDR3 length: 17 amino acids. V shed 5 bases, J shed 0 bases, and the junction held 8 bases outside the gene matches. The CDR3 nucleotides read TGCGCCAGCAGCTATAATCTAGCGGGTGCGAACACCGGGGAGCTGTTTTTT. Amino acid sequence: CASSYNLAGANTGELFF.

The rearrangement links TRBV11-2 to TRBJ2-7; 10 positions match TRBD2. The CDR3 has 17 amino acids. V gave up 6 bases and J gave up 1 base; unmatched junction bases: 12. Per the germline V gene, CDR1 is SGHAT and CDR2 is FQNNGV. DNA of the CDR3: TGTGCCAGCAGGATTAGCTGGGATAGCGGGAGGTCCTACGAGCAGTACTTC. Translation: CASRISWDSGRSYEQYF.

V and J are TRBV3-1 (or the pseudogene TRBV3-2) and TRBJ2-1; possible D gene TRBD1, 6 bases. V was clipped by 0 bases and J by 0 bases, with 15 bases between them. In germline, CDR1 is LGHDT, CDR2 YNNKEL (reference sequence). The CDR3 runs 18 residues. In DNA form, the CDR3 reads TGTGCCAGCAGCCAAGATCGGCAGGGGCCCTTCTCCTACAATGAGCAGTTCTTC. Amino acids: CASSQDRQGPFSYNEQFF.

V is TRBV2 and J is TRBJ2-7; TRBD1 is a possible D gene (5 bases). Deletions cut 5 bases from V and 3 bases from J, with 8 bases between. This CDR3 comprises 12 residues. Germline CDR1 and CDR2: SNHLY and FYNNEI. Here the CDR3 reads CASSFDSYEQYF. The CDR3 region has the DNA TGTGCCAGCAGTTTTGACAGCTACGAGCAGTACTTC. Full variable domain (outside the CDR3, taken from reference TRBV2 and TRBJ2-7): EPEVTQTPSHQVTQMGQEVILRCVPISNHLYFYWYRQILGQKVEFLVSFYNNEISEKSEIFDDQFSVERPDGSNFTLKIRSTKLEDSAMYFCASSFDSYEQYFGPGTRLTVT.